This is a list of T cell receptor beta chains from one sample in a study of blood T cell repertoires in COVID-19. Generated by immunoSEQ multiplex PCR, the TCRdb table keeps only in-frame clones and is missing some. The sample has 250,000 to 300,000 clones, roughly 85% seen once. Sequencing was performed on peripheral blood. The receptors originated from a woman aged 70-85 years with acute or convalescent COVID-19. Both conserved end residues are part of each CDR3. D genes are given only for firm matches. Size is omitted from some rows. Given values are once, few, many or a class for expanded clones.

D | J | size | V | CDR3 | DNA
NA | TRBJ1-1 | NA | TRBV3-1/TRBV3-2 | CASSQAGREAFF | TGTGCCAGCAGCCAAGCAGGCAGGGAAGCTTTCTTT
NA | TRBJ1-2 | NA | TRBV11-1 | CASSLEAGRLGYTF | TGTGCCAGCAGCTTAGAAGCAGGGCGACTTGGCTACACCTTC
NA | TRBJ1-1 | NA | TRBV19 | CASRQVGVTTEAFF | TGTGCCAGTAGACAAGTCGGGGTCACAACTGAAGCTTTCTTT
NA | TRBJ2-1 | NA | TRBV19 | CASSLGLANEQFF | TGTGCCAGTAGTCTAGGTTTGGCCAATGAGCAGTTCTTC
TRBD2 | TRBJ2-1 | NA | TRBV29-1 | CSGGGGLNNEQFF | TGCAGCGGCGGCGGGGGGTTAAACAATGAGCAGTTCTTC
NA | TRBJ2-5 | NA | TRBV18 | CASSQGVAQETQYF | TGTGCCAGCTCACAGGGGGTGGCTCAGGAGACCCAGTACTTC
TRBD1 | TRBJ1-5 | NA | TRBV6-2/TRBV6-3 | CASSPRTGRGDQPQHF | TGTGCCAGCAGTCCCCGGACAGGGAGAGGGGATCAGCCCCAGCATTTT
TRBD1 | TRBJ2-7 | NA | TRBV5-4 | CASSHNRGNYEQYF | TGTGCCAGCAGCCACAACAGGGGTAACTACGAGCAGTACTTC
NA | TRBJ1-2 | NA | TRBV30 | CAWSQGTYGYTF | TGTGCCTGGAGTCAGGGGACCTATGGCTACACCTTC
NA | TRBJ2-7 | NA | TRBV23-1 | CASSHSLSGDSYEQYF | TGCGCCAGCAGTCATTCTCTTAGCGGCGACTCCTACGAGCAGTACTTC
NA | TRBJ2-1 | few | TRBV2 | CASGAMVNEQFF | TGTGCCAGCGGGGCTATGGTCAATGAGCAGTTCTTC
NA | TRBJ1-1 | NA | TRBV12-3/TRBV12-4 | CASSLGAGTEAFF | TGTGCCAGCAGTTTAGGGGCGGGCACTGAAGCTTTCTTT
NA | TRBJ2-3 | NA | TRBV5-1 | CASSSAPGLRGRTDTQYF | TGCGCCAGCAGCTCTGCCCCGGGACTCCGGGGCCGTACAGATACGCAGTATTTT
NA | TRBJ2-5 | NA | TRBV3-1/TRBV3-2 | CASSQERALSGTQYF | TGTGCCAGCAGCCAAGAGAGGGCGCTAAGCGGGACCCAGTACTTC
NA | TRBJ1-2 | NA | TRBV27 | CASSLSLGLGGYTF | TGTGCCAGCAGTTTATCTCTGGGGCTTGGTGGCTACACCTTC
TRBD1 | TRBJ2-7 | NA | TRBV4-1 | CASSQAPGGEQYF | TGCGCCAGCAGCCAAGCCCCAGGGGGCGAGCAGTACTTC
NA | TRBJ2-3 | NA | TRBV24-1 | CATSEGALDTQYF | TGTGCCACCAGTGAAGGGGCCCTCGATACGCAGTATTTT
NA | TRBJ1-6 | NA | TRBV12-5 | CASAPTTYNSPLHF | TGTGCTAGTGCCCCAACAACCTATAATTCACCCCTCCACTTT
TRBD1 | TRBJ2-7 | NA | TRBV18 | CASSPSQGGYSYEQYF | TGTGCCAGCTCACCAAGCCAAGGGGGCTACTCCTACGAGCAGTACTTC
NA | TRBJ1-6 | NA | TRBV5-1 | CASSSGAGGNNSPLHF | TGCGCCAGCAGCTCCGGGGCGGGGGGGAATAATTCACCCCTCCACTTT
NA | TRBJ1-2 | NA | TRBV19 | CASSIGRGAVIGYTF | TGTGCCAGTAGTATCGGCCGAGGAGCCGTTATCGGCTACACCTTC
TRBD1 | TRBJ2-2 | once | TRBV9 | CASSGDRGRDTGELFF | TGTGCCAGCAGCGGTGACAGGGGGCGCGACACCGGGGAGCTGTTTTTT
NA | TRBJ2-1 | NA | TRBV7-9 | CASSLSVRYNEQFF | TGTGCCAGCAGCTTATCGGTTCGTTACAATGAGCAGTTCTTC
NA | TRBJ2-7 | few | TRBV10-1 | CASSRQVSYEQYF | TGCGCCAGCAGTAGGCAGGTATCCTACGAGCAGTACTTC
NA | TRBJ2-2 | NA | TRBV5-1 | CASVRDPLSLNTGELFF | TGCGCCAGCGTGAGGGATCCTCTCTCCCTGAACACCGGGGAGCTGTTTTTT
TRBD1 | TRBJ2-7 | NA | TRBV4-1 | CASSQRGTGLSYEQYF | TGCGCCAGCAGCCAACGTGGGACAGGCTTAAGCTACGAGCAGTACTTC
TRBD1 | TRBJ2-7 | NA | TRBV7-2 | CASSKRQGSFVYEQYF | TGTGCCAGCAGCAAACGACAGGGGTCTTTCGTCTACGAGCAGTACTTC
NA | TRBJ1-2 | NA | TRBV5-5 | CASSLERQTNYGYTF | TGTGCCAGCAGCTTAGAACGACAGACTAACTATGGCTACACCTTC
NA | TRBJ2-3 | once | TRBV11-2 | CASSSRDTQYF | TGTGCCAGCAGCTCGCGGGATACGCAGTATTTT
NA | TRBJ2-3 | NA | TRBV7-8 | CASSDRYTDTQYF | TGTGCCAGCTCCGACAGATACACAGATACGCAGTATTTT
NA | TRBJ2-7 | NA | TRBV5-6 | CASSLDSGFVRQEQYF | TGTGCCAGCAGCTTGGATTCCGGGTTTGTAAGGCAGGAGCAGTACTTC
NA | TRBJ2-7 | NA | TRBV11-2 | CASSLGYMTYEQYF | TGTGCCAGCAGCTTAGGGTACATGACCTACGAGCAGTACTTC
NA | TRBJ1-6 | NA | TRBV3-1/TRBV3-2 | CASSPKEGLPLHF | TGTGCCAGCAGCCCAAAGGAGGGGCTTCCCCTCCACTTT
TRBD2 | TRBJ2-1 | NA | TRBV14 | CASSQDGRGAYNEQFF | TGTGCCAGCAGCCAAGATGGGCGGGGGGCCTACAATGAGCAGTTCTTC
NA | TRBJ2-7 | NA | TRBV19 | CASSMEGYEQYF | TGTGCCAGTAGCATGGAGGGTTACGAGCAGTACTTC
TRBD2 | TRBJ2-3 | NA | TRBV5-1 | CASSLAPAGSTDTQYF | TGCGCCAGCAGCTTGGCCCCAGCGGGAAGCACAGATACGCAGTATTTT
NA | TRBJ1-1 | NA | TRBV5-1 | CASSLQAGNTEAFF | TGCGCCAGCAGCTTGCAAGCGGGGAACACTGAAGCTTTCTTT
NA | TRBJ2-5 | NA | TRBV15 | CATSGQGQETQYF | TGTGCCACCAGCGGGCAGGGTCAAGAGACCCAGTACTTC
NA | TRBJ1-1 | NA | TRBV6-5 | CASRGGSTEAFF | TGTGCCAGCAGAGGGGGTAGCACTGAAGCTTTCTTT
NA | TRBJ2-7 | NA | TRBV5-4 | CASSLDRFSYEQYF | TGTGCCAGCAGCTTGGACAGGTTCTCCTACGAGCAGTACTTC
NA | TRBJ2-7 | once | TRBV2 | CASSDGAPSYEQYF | TGTGCCAGCAGTGATGGGGCCCCCTCCTACGAGCAGTACTTC
TRBD1 | TRBJ2-7 | NA | TRBV7-8 | CASSRDRAREQYF | TGTGCCAGCAGCCGAGACAGGGCCCGCGAGCAGTACTTC